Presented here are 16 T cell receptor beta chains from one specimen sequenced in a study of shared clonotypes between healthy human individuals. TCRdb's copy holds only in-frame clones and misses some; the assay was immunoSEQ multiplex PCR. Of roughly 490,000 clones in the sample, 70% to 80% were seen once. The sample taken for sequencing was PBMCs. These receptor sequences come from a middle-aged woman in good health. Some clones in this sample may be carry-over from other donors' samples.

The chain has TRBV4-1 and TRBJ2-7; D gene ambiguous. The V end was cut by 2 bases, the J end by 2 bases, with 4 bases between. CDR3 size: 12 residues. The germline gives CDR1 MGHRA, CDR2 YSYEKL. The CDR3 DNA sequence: TGCGCCAGCAGCCAACGCCCCTACGAGCAGTACTTC. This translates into CASSQRPYEQYF.

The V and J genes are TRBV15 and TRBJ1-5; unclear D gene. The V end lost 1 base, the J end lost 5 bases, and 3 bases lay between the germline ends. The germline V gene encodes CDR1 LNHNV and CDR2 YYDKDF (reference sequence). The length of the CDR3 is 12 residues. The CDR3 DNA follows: TGTGCCACCAGCAGAGTATATCAGCCCCAGCATTTT. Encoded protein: CATSRVYQPQHF.

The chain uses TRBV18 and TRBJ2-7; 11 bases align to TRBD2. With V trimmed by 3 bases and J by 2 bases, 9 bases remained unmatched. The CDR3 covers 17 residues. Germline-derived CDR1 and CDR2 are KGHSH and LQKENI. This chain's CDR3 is CASSPVFGTSGTYEQYF. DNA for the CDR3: TGTGCCAGCTCACCGGTGTTCGGGACTAGCGGAACCTACGAGCAGTACTTC.

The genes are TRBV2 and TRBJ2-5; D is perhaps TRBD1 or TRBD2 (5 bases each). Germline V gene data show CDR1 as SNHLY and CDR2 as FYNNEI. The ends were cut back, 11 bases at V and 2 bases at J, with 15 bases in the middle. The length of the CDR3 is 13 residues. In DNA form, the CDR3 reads TGTGCCGACGAGGGGAAGAGTCAAGAGACCCAGTACTTC. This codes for CADEGKSQETQYF.

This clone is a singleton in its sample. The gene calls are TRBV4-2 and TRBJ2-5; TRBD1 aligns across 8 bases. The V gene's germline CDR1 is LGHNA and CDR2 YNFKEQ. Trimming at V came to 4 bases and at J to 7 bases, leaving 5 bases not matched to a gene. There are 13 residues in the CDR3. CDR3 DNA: TGTGCCAGCAGCCTCGGGACAGGCGGGACCCAGTACTTC. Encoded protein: CASSLGTGGTQYF.

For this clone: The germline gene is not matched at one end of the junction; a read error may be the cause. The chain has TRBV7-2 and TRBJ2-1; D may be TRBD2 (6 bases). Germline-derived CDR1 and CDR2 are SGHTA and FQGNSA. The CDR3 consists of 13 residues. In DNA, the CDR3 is TGTGCCAGCAGTCCCGAGGCGCGGGATTTTCAGGTCTTC. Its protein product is CASSPEARDFQVF.

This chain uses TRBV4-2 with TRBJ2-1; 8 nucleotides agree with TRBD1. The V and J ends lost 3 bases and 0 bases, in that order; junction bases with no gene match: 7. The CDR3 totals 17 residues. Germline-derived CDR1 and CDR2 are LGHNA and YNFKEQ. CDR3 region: CASSQPVDRASYNEQFF. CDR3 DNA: TGTGCCAGCAGCCAGCCGGTGGACAGGGCCTCCTACAATGAGCAGTTCTTC.

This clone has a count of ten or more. CDR3 coding DNA: TGTGCCAGCAGCCAAGCGCTAGCGGGTGGAGCAGATACGCAGTATTTT. Translated: CASSQALAGGADTQYF. The chain uses TRBV4-2 and TRBJ2-3; 8 bases are a match to TRBD2. Germline CDR1 LGHNA, CDR2 YNFKEQ. V trimming: 1 base; J trimming: 4 bases; junction bases outside the gene matches: 7. The CDR3 covers 16 residues.

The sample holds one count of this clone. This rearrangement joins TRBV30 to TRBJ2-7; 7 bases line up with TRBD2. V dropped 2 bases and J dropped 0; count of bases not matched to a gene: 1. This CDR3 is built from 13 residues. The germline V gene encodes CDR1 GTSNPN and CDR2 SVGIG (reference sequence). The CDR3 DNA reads TGTGCCTGGAGTTGGGGGGGCTCCTACGAGCAGTACTTC. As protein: CAWSWGGSYEQYF.

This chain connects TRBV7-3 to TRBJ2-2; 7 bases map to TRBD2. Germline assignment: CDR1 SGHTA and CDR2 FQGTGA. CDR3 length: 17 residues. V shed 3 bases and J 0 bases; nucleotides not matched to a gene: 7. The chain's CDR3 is CASSFGGRATNTGELFF. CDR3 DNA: TGTGCCAGCAGCTTTGGAGGGAGGGCGACGAACACCGGGGAGCTGTTTTTT.

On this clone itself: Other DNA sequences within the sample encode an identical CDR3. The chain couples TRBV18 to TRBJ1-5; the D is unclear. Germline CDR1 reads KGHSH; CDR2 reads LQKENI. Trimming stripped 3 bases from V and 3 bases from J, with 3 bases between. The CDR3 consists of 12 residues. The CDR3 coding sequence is TGTGCCAGCTCACCGGACAATCAGCCCCAGCATTTT. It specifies CASSPDNQPQHF. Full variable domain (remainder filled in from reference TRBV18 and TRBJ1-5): NAGVMQNPRHLVRRRGQEARLRCSPMKGHSHVYWYRQLPEEGLKFMVYLQKENIIDESGMPKERFSAEFPKEGPSILRIQQVVRGDSAAYFCASSPDNQPQHFGDGTRLSIL.

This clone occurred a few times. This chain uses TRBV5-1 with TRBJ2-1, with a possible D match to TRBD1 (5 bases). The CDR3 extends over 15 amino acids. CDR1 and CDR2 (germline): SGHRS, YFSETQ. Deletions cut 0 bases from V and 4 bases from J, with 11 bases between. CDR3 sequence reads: CASSLGLTGYNEQFF. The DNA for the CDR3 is TGCGCCAGCAGCTTGGGGCTCACAGGATACAATGAGCAGTTCTTC.

The CDR3 spells CASSFSGARTEAFF. In DNA form, the CDR3 reads TGTGCCAGCAGCTTCTCCGGAGCCCGCACTGAAGCTTTCTTT. This sequence joins TRBV7-9 and TRBJ1-1; no firm D call. In germline, CDR1 is SEHNR, CDR2 FQNEAQ (reference sequence). This CDR3 comprises 14 residues. V gave up 3 bases and J gave up 4 bases, with 12 bases separating them.

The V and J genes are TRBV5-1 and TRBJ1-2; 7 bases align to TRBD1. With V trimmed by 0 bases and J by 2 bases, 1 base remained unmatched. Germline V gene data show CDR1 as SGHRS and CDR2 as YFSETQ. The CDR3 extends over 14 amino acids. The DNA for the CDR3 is TGCGCCAGCAGCTTGGGGGACAGAAACTATGGCTACACCTTC. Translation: CASSLGDRNYGYTF.

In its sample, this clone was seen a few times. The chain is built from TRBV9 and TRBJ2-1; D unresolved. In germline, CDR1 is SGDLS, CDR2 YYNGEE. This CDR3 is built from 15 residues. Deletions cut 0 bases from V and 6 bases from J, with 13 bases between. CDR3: CASSVGRSWGNEQFF. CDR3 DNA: TGTGCCAGCAGCGTAGGTCGGAGTTGGGGCAATGAGCAGTTCTTC.

CDR3 in DNA: TGTGCCTCCAGCAGGGATTACACCGGGGAGCTGTTTTTT. Its protein is CASSRDYTGELFF. V gene TRBV10-3 combines with J gene TRBJ2-2; a weak D match, TRBD1 (5 bases). Germline V gene data show CDR1 as ENHRY and CDR2 as SYGVKD. Trimming stripped 11 bases from V and 3 bases from J, with 13 bases between. The CDR3 has 13 amino acids.